The 13 T cell receptor beta chains presented below share a single source sample, sequenced in a study of cytotoxic CD8 clonotypes in ibrutinib-treated CLL. Only in-frame clones appear in the TCRdb table, and some are missing; sequencing was by immunoSEQ multiplex PCR. Of 100,000 to 150,000 clones listed, approximately 85% are singletons. Sample: PBMCs, taken after 24 months of ibrutinib treatment. Every receptor here comes from a human donor with chronic lymphocytic leukemia.

The chain joins TRBV7-9 to TRBJ2-3; no definite D call. This CDR3 is 15 amino acids long. Germline CDR1 is SEHNR and CDR2 is FQNEAQ (reference sequence). The V end was cut by 2 bases, the J end by 6 bases, with 15 bases between. CDR3 bases: TGTGCCAGCAGCTTATGGACCACCCAGTCGGATACGCAGTATTTT. Its protein is CASSLWTTQSDTQYF.

V gene TRBV5-6 combines with J gene TRBJ1-5, with D possibly matching TRBD1 (5 bases). V lost 4 bases, J lost 5 bases, and 10 bases lay in between. Germline CDR1 and CDR2: SGHDT and YYEEEE. The CDR3 spans 13 residues. For the CDR3, the DNA is TGTGCCAGCAGCGCCCAGGGACATCAGCCCCAGCATTTT. It yields the protein CASSAQGHQPQHF.

This clone was detected once. This sequence joins TRBV27 and TRBJ2-3; TRBD2 matches 8 bases. Trimming at V came to 1 base and at J to 1 base, leaving 4 bases not matched to a gene. CDR3 length: 16 amino acids. The germline V gene has CDR1 MNHEY and CDR2 SMNVEV (reference sequence). The CDR3 coding sequence is TGTGCCAGCAGTTTATGGGGTAGCGGGGGCACAGATACGCAGTATTTT. Protein sequence: CASSLWGSGGTDTQYF.

The chain recombines TRBV7-2 with TRBJ2-7, with TRBD1 as a possible D gene (7 bases). V dropped 5 bases and J dropped 2 bases, with 13 bases sitting between them. This CDR3 contains 14 residues. CDR1 and CDR2 (germline): SGHTA, FQGNSA. The CDR3 loop is CASSRLGGPYEQYF. The CDR3 nucleotides are TGTGCCAGCAGCCGACTAGGGGGCCCCTACGAGCAGTACTTC.

The chain carries TRBV5-6 and TRBJ2-5; possible D gene TRBD1, 6 bases. The germline V gene has CDR1 SGHDT and CDR2 YYEEEE. V was pared by 3 bases and J by 2 bases, with 17 bases between. This CDR3 spans 16 amino acids. The CDR3: CASSSRAQGYQETQYF. The CDR3 DNA reads as TGTGCCAGCAGCTCGCGGGCGCAGGGGTATCAAGAGACCCAGTACTTC.

This clone was counted between two and nine times. The V call is TRBV28, the J call TRBJ1-2; perhaps TRBD1 as D (5 bases). Germline-derived CDR1 and CDR2 are MDHEN and SYDVKM. The CDR3 totals 14 residues. V lost 7 bases and J lost 8, with 20 bases in between. The DNA for the CDR3 is TGTGCCAGCACCCTACTGGCCCAGGGCCCAGGCTACACCTTC. This translates into CASTLLAQGPGYTF.

This chain connects TRBV7-2 to TRBJ2-3; TRBD2 matches at 7 bases. Germline CDR1 is SGHTA and CDR2 is FQGNSA. This CDR3 has 16 amino acids. V was clipped by 3 bases and J by 4 bases; unmatched bases: 10. The CDR3 bases are TGTGCCAGCAGCTTCTTGAGAACGGGAGGTTCAGATACGCAGTATTTT. It is translated as CASSFLRTGGSDTQYF.

This clone appeared a single time. The J gene is TRBJ1-2, the V gene TRBV25-1; D gene unclear. The V end lost 5 bases, the J end lost 11 bases, and 18 bases lay between the germline ends. Germline lookup yields CDR1 MGHDK and CDR2 SYGVNS. The CDR3 is 13 residues long. CDR3: CASSRASNKAYTF. CDR3 sequence (DNA): TGTGCCAGCAGTAGGGCAAGTAATAAGGCTTACACCTTC.

The chain links TRBV2 to TRBJ1-2, with 8 bases matching TRBD1. Per germline, CDR1 SNHLY and CDR2 FYNNEI. The CDR3 spans 12 residues. Losses at the gene ends were 4 bases for V and 8 bases for J; bases not matched to a gene: 3. This CDR3 is CASSGDRSGYTF. For the CDR3, the DNA is TGTGCCAGCAGTGGGGACAGGAGCGGCTACACCTTC.

This chain links TRBV6-5 with TRBJ2-7, with 9 bases identical to TRBD2. Germline CDR1 reads MNHEY; CDR2 reads SVGAGI. V gave up 0 bases and J gave up 3 bases; unmatched junction bases: 3. The CDR3 spans 15 residues. The DNA for the CDR3 is TGTGCCAGCAGTTACTCTCAGCGGGGGGTCTACGAGCAGTACTTC. Amino acids: CASSYSQRGVYEQYF.

The rearrangement links TRBV18 to TRBJ2-5; TRBD2 matches 8 bases. This CDR3 spans 18 amino acids. V gave up 5 bases and J gave up 1 base; unmatched junction bases: 15. The V gene's germline CDR1 is KGHSH and CDR2 LQKENI. CDR3 sequence: CASSFSGSQTRGQETQYF. DNA for the CDR3: TGTGCCAGCTCATTCAGCGGGAGCCAGACGCGGGGCCAAGAGACCCAGTACTTC. Full variable domain (missing parts from reference TRBV18 and TRBJ2-5): NAGVMQNPRHLVRRRGQEARLRCSPMKGHSHVYWYRQLPEEGLKFMVYLQKENIIDESGMPKERFSAEFPKEGPSILRIQQVVRGDSAAYFCASSFSGSQTRGQETQYFGPGTRLLVL.

V is TRBV29-1 and J is TRBJ2-7; D is undetermined. The germline V gene has CDR1 SQVTM and CDR2 ANQGSEA. There are 11 residues in the CDR3. The V and J ends lost 4 bases and 3 bases respectively, with 7 bases between them. This chain's CDR3 is CSVVQLYEQYF. In DNA, the CDR3 is TGCAGCGTTGTTCAGCTCTACGAGCAGTACTTC.

The chain employs TRBV6-5 and TRBJ1-3, with TRBD1 identical over 7 bases. Unmatched junction bases numbered 10, after V lost 4 bases and J lost 4 bases. The CDR3 contains 16 residues. Looked up from germline, CDR1 is MNHEY and CDR2 is SVGAGI. The DNA of the CDR3 is TGTGCCAGCAGTTTATTCAGGGGGATTTGGGGAAACACCATATATTTT. Protein product: CASSLFRGIWGNTIYF.